This TCR beta chain was obtained from a study of blood T cell repertoires in COVID-19. The V end was cut by 1 base, the J end by 9 bases, with 16 bases between. The length of the CDR3 is 15 residues. The germline V gene has CDR1 SGHTA and CDR2 FQGNSA. As originally analysed: Amplified reference gene primers provided the basis for estimating nucleated cell counts. The repertoire was sequenced with immunoSEQ multiplex PCR; TCRdb's copy has only in-frame clones and lacks some. The V and J calls and clone size come from that table; D and trimming were worked out from the DNA. There are over 140,000 clones in the sample; 80% to 85% occur only once, and more than 3.5% lies in the top ten.

This chain links TRBV7-2 with TRBJ2-1, with a possible D match to TRBD1 (6 bases). The TCR originated in a woman between 55 and 75 years old with acute or convalescent COVID-19. Specimen: peripheral blood. In DNA, the CDR3 is TGTGCCAGCAGCTTAGATGTCGGCAGGGGCATTGAGCAGTTCTTC. Residues: CASSLDVGRGIEQFF.